Each of the 18 T cell receptor beta chains below was sequenced from the same sample in a study of shared clonotypes between healthy human individuals. The repertoire was sequenced with immunoSEQ multiplex PCR; TCRdb's copy has only in-frame clones and lacks some. The sample consists of approximately 740,000 clones, approximately 74% of them appearing once. Sequenced: memory CD4+ T cells sorted from blood. The subset is: CD45RA-negative fraction. The receptors here all came from a woman between 25 and 40 years old in good health.

The chain has TRBV6-5 and TRBJ2-1, with D possibly TRBD1 on 6 matching bases. The CDR3 runs to 14 residues. Germline CDR1 is MNHEY and CDR2 is SVGAGI. The V end lost 5 bases, the J end lost 12 bases, and 20 bases lay between the germline ends. The CDR3 nucleotides read TGTGCCAGCAGTCCTTGGACAGCCGACCGGATGCAGTTCTTC. Amino acid sequence: CASSPWTADRMQFF.

The J gene is TRBJ2-3, the V gene TRBV19; D remains ambiguous. V shed 2 bases and J shed 2 bases, with 8 bases lying between them. The CDR3 has 14 residues. CDR1 and CDR2 from the germline V gene are LNHDA and SQIVND (reference sequence). The chain's CDR3 is CASSISGNTDTQYF. The CDR3 nucleotides are TGTGCCAGTAGTATATCCGGAAACACAGATACGCAGTATTTT.

V usage is TRBV1 and J usage is TRBJ1-1. TRBV1 is listed as a pseudogene. This CDR3 comprises 17 residues. The CDR3 nucleotides read TGCACCAGCAGCCAAGAATTCGGGAGGGATATGAACACTGAAGCTTTCTTT. Translating it yields CTSSQEFGRDMNTEAFF.

This chain uses TRBV29-1 with TRBJ2-4; D not certain. The CDR3 sequence is 12 residues long. Germline V gene lookup returns CDR1 SQVTM and CDR2 ANQGSEA. Trimming pared 6 bases from V and 0 bases from J, leaving 6 bases between. CDR3 nucleotides: TGCAGCGTATCTCTAGCCAAAAACATTCAGTACTTC. Translation: CSVSLAKNIQYF.

The rearrangement links TRBV6-1 to TRBJ2-7; no firm D call. This CDR3 is 13 amino acids long. Deletions cut 8 bases from V and 3 bases from J, with 14 bases between. In germline, CDR1 is MNHNS, CDR2 SASEGT. CDR3 nucleotides: TGTGCCAGCCGACCCCCAGGATTCTACGAGCAGTACTTC. This sequence encodes CASRPPGFYEQYF.

The rearrangement uses TRBV11-2 and TRBJ1-3; D remains unclear. Germline assignment: CDR1 SGHAT and CDR2 FQNNGV. V was clipped by 0 bases and J by 2 bases, with 11 bases between them. This CDR3 contains 16 residues. CDR3 in amino acids: CASSLDMSGAGNTIYF. CDR3 DNA sequence: TGTGCCAGCAGCTTAGATATGTCCGGGGCTGGAAACACCATATATTTT.

This rearrangement joins TRBV11-2 to TRBJ1-1; D is uncertain. CDR3 size: 12 residues. V lost 3 bases and J lost 1, with 3 bases in between. CDR1 SGHAT and CDR2 FQNNGV come from the germline V gene. CDR3 region: CASSFQNTEAFF. CDR3 DNA sequence: TGTGCCAGCAGCTTCCAGAACACTGAAGCTTTCTTT.

V and J are TRBV18 and TRBJ2-2; D uncertain. In germline, CDR1 is KGHSH, CDR2 LQKENI. The CDR3 spans 15 residues. V lost 3 bases and J lost 4, with 12 bases in between. CDR3 amino acids: CASSPGKPTTGELFF. The CDR3 DNA reads as TGTGCCAGCTCACCGGGGAAGCCGACCACCGGGGAGCTGTTTTTT.

This chain uses TRBV9 with TRBJ1-1, with D possibly TRBD1 on 6 matching bases. The CDR3 length is 15 residues. Trimming pared 0 bases from V and 4 bases from J, leaving 13 bases between. Per the germline V gene, CDR1 is SGDLS and CDR2 is YYNGEE. CDR3 sequence (DNA): TGTGCCAGCAGCGTAGCGCAGCAGGGGCGCACTGAAGCTTTCTTT. It translates to CASSVAQQGRTEAFF.

The rearrangement uses TRBV28 and TRBJ2-4, with D uncertain. Trimming took off 7 bases at V and 1 base at J, with 14 bases between the two ends. Germline assignment: CDR1 MDHEN and CDR2 SYDVKM. There are 15 residues in the CDR3. The CDR3 nucleotides are TGTGCCAGCATCGACACCCAGAGGGCCAAAAACATTCAGTACTTC. This translates into CASIDTQRAKNIQYF.

The chain has TRBV5-1 and TRBJ2-7; D perhaps matches TRBD1 (5 bases). The CDR3 covers 14 residues. V was trimmed by 5 bases and J by 4 bases, leaving 16 bases between them. Germline V gene data show CDR1 as SGHRS and CDR2 as YFSETQ. CDR3 protein: CASRVPGRSYEQYF. The CDR3 nucleotides are TGCGCCAGCAGAGTCCCAGGGCGCAGTTACGAGCAGTACTTC.

Concerning this clone: With a far larger clone one base away, a read error is the likely cause. V gene TRBV6-5 combines with J gene TRBJ1-1; possible D gene TRBD1, 5 bases. This CDR3 spans 15 amino acids. V was clipped by 5 bases and J by 4 bases, with 17 bases between them. Germline loops: CDR1 MNHEY, CDR2 SVGAGI. The CDR3 DNA reads as TGTGCCAGCAGTAACGGCAGGGCGTGGGTCACTGAAGCTTTCTTT. Residues: CASSNGRAWVTEAFF.

V usage is TRBV18 and J usage is TRBJ1-5; no clear D. This CDR3 spans 13 amino acids. Germline V lookup: CDR1 KGHSH, CDR2 LQKENI. Trimming pared 2 bases from V and 5 bases from J, leaving 7 bases between. The CDR3 loop reads CASSPSTDQPQHF. DNA of the CDR3: TGTGCCAGCTCACCATCGACGGATCAGCCCCAGCATTTT. The variable domain in full, completed from reference TRBV18 and TRBJ1-5, reads NAGVMQNPRHLVRRRGQEARLRCSPMKGHSHVYWYRQLPEEGLKFMVYLQKENIIDESGMPKERFSAEFPKEGPSILRIQQVVRGDSAAYFCASSPSTDQPQHFGDGTRLSIL.

The chain links TRBV7-9 to TRBJ1-1; 7 positions match TRBD1. Germline V CDR1 and CDR2: SEHNR, FQNEAQ (reference sequence). This CDR3 comprises 13 residues. J lost 8 bases, V lost 3 bases, and 6 bases had no gene match. In nucleotides, the CDR3 is TGTGCCAGCAGCTTCGGTGACAGGGCGGAAGCTTTCTTT. Its translation is CASSFGDRAEAFF.

In its sample, this clone was seen a few times. The chain has TRBV29-1 and TRBJ2-5; D uncertain. The CDR3 totals 11 residues. Trimming pared 8 bases from V and 5 bases from J, leaving 12 bases between. CDR1 and CDR2 from the germline V gene are SQVTM and ANQGSEA. In nucleotides, the CDR3 is TGCAGCTCCCAACGATACGAGACCCAGTACTTC. This encodes CSSQRYETQYF.

CDR3 in amino acids: CASSQPTAGELFF. In DNA form, the CDR3 reads TGTGCCAGCTCACAGCCGACGGCGGGGGAGCTGTTTTTT. This sequence joins TRBV18 and TRBJ2-2; no firm D call. Per germline, CDR1 KGHSH and CDR2 LQKENI. V shed 4 bases and J shed 8 bases, with 11 bases lying between them. The CDR3 runs 13 residues. Together with reference TRBV18 and TRBJ2-2, the CDR3 gives the full variable domain: NAGVMQNPRHLVRRRGQEARLRCSPMKGHSHVYWYRQLPEEGLKFMVYLQKENIIDESGMPKERFSAEFPKEGPSILRIQQVVRGDSAAYFCASSQPTAGELFFGEGSRLTVL.

The V call is TRBV7-9, the J call TRBJ2-3; D is perhaps TRBD1 (5 bases). The CDR3 sequence is 15 residues long. The ends were cut back, 3 bases at V and 5 bases at J, with 15 bases in the middle. Germline V lookup: CDR1 SEHNR, CDR2 FQNEAQ (reference sequence). The CDR3 spells CASSLIRDFGDTQYF. CDR3 coding DNA: TGTGCCAGCAGCTTGATCAGGGATTTTGGAGATACGCAGTATTTT.

The chain joins TRBV5-4 to TRBJ2-6; D is perhaps TRBD2 (5 bases). The CDR3 runs 16 residues. Germline loops: CDR1 SGHNT, CDR2 YYREEE (reference sequence). The germline V and J ends were trimmed by 0 bases and 0 bases, with 7 bases remaining between them. The CDR3 DNA is TGTGCCAGCAGCTTGGCCGGGAACTCTGGGGCCAACGTCCTGACTTTC. It yields the protein CASSLAGNSGANVLTF.